This T cell receptor beta chain stems from a study of tumor and adjacent non-tumor tissue in lung cancer. As regards this clonotype: Its antigen is currently unknown. The junction differs from germline at one of its ends, possibly a read error.

This sample's RNA came from whole unsorted tissue. More than 3 cm separated this lung sample from the edge of the tumor. Study-wide results and caveats: Top 100 clones took a larger repertoire share in normal lung.

CDR1 is SQVTM and CDR2 is ANQGSEA in the germline V gene. The CDR3 has 15 residues. TCRbeta libraries were built with three rounds of nested PCR, modified from ARM-PCR. MiXCR, run by TCRdb on the multiplex PCR reads, gives a single entry per CDR3 protein. The data contain 60,000 or so distinct CDR3 sequences, about 63% of them singletons. The TCR comes from a man aged 70 or older with non-small cell lung cancer. Sequencing was performed on distant non-tumor lung tissue. The chain couples TRBV29-1 to TRBJ2-5; 8 bases are a match to TRBD1. In DNA, the CDR3 is TGCAGCGTTGAAGGTGACAGGGGACGCGGGGAGACCGAGTACTTC. Translating gives CSVEGDRGRGETEYF.